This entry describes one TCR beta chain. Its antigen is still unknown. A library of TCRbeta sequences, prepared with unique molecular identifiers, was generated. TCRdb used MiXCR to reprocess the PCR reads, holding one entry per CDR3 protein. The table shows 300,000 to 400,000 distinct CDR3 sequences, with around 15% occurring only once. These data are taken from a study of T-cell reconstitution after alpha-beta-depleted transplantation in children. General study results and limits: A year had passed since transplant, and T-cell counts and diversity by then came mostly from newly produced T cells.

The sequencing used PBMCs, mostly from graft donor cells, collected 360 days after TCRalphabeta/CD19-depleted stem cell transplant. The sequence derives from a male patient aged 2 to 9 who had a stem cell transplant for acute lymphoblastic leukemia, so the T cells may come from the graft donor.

DNA for the CDR3: TGTGCCAGCAGCAAAAGGGCCACAGGGCTCGGAAGCACAGATACGCAGTATTTT. It translates to CASSKRATGLGSTDTQYF. The chain has TRBV11-1 and TRBJ2-3, with D possibly TRBD1 on 6 matching bases. The CDR3 is made up of 18 amino acids. Germline CDR1 reads SGHAT; CDR2 reads FQDESV (reference sequence). The V end lost 5 bases, the J end lost 0 bases, and 21 bases lay between the germline ends.